The present TCR beta chain was sequenced within a study of CXCR3-negative and CXCR3-positive naive CD8 T cells (dated by TCRdb to about 2019). Turning to the overall study: In total, 120 million to 150 million TRB reads were obtained, corresponding to roughly 1.5 +/- 0.3 million reads per library. Data from around 11 donors, pooled across two independent experiments, went into the diversity and physicochemical repertoire analyses. Naive subsets from about 5 donors and memory cells from 3 donors were included in the TRBV-TRBJ cluster analysis.

The full study reports these points: Because CXCR3 expression was partially decreased after cryopreservation, freshly isolated PBMCs were used for most assays. TRB CDR3s from CXCR3-positive naive cells showed higher hydrophobicity (lower Kidera factor 4), lower energy, and higher strength and volume indices than CXCR3-negative naive cells. Because surface CD5, which is linked to self-reactivity in mice, was comparable between the naive subsets, TCR interaction strength was also inferred from TRB CDR3 physicochemical properties. Similar TRBV-TRBJ usage was shown by naive CXCR3-negative and CXCR3-positive cells from the same donor, whereas distinct patterns were shown by memory cells. Both naive subsets had comparably high repertoire diversity, while memory CD8+ T cells had much lower repertoire diversity.

For every CD8+ T cell subset, a few hundred thousand cells were flow-sorted straight into RLT lysis buffer, and each subset was sorted in triplicate. To exclude memory contaminants, naive CD8+ T cells were stringently defined as CD45RO-CCR7+CD27+CD95-. Using standard density gradient centrifugation, peripheral blood mononuclear cells were isolated from buffy coats. A FACSAria III was used to flow-sort naive CD8+ T cells into CXCR3-negative and CXCR3-positive populations. An RNeasy Mini Kit was used to extract total RNA from the sorted cells. According to the germline V gene, CDR1 reads MRHNA and CDR2 reads SNTAGT. There are 16 amino acids in the CDR3, from cysteine to phenylalanine inclusive. There is no recorded DNA. Sequencing was performed on a NextSeq 550. The Human TCR Profiling Kit (MiLaboratory) was used to prepare UMI-labeled 5' RACE TRB cDNA libraries. cDNA synthesis used the entire amount of extracted RNA, and PCR amplification then used the entire amount of cDNA produced. Libraries were prepared in parallel using an identical number of PCR cycles. Regarding the original processing steps: MIGEC and MiXCR extracted about 57,000 +/- 9,900 unique UMI-labeled TRB cDNA molecules per library, requiring at least two reads per UMI. On average, each library contained approximately 40,000 +/- 10,000 functional in-frame TRB CDR3 nucleotide clonotypes without stop codons. After downsampling to 5000 UMI-labeled TRB molecules per sample, diversity metrics such as normalized Shannon-Wiener and Chao1 were calculated in VDJtools. VDJtools computed clonotype-size-weighted physicochemical properties of the central five CDR3 residues: interaction energy, strength, volume and Kidera factor 4. With the reads reprocessed by TCRdb, a single entry stands for each CDR3 protein sequence and no DNA is reported. V and J calls and clone size were set by TCRdb, not the authors. The table for this sample lists roughly 63,000 distinct CDR3 sequences. The ten top clones hold around 5% of the sample.

As to this clonotype: The specificity of this receptor is unknown.

The receptor comes from a human donor in good health. Some clones in this sample may be carry-over from other donors' samples. Recombination connected TRBV6-4 to TRBJ2-2. Input material: naive CXCR3+ CD8+ T cells from blood. Per the publication, the cell subset or site label means: CD45RO-CCR7+CD27+CD95- naive CD8+ T cells expressing CXCR3 (TNR3+). The CDR3 has the sequence CASSDDVGTPTGELFF.